What follows describes a single TCR beta chain. As yet, its antigen is unknown. This specimen belongs to a study of T cells in Graves' hyperthyroidism and ophthalmopathy. The ends were cut back, 9 bases at V and 8 bases at J, with 11 bases in the middle. CDR3 length: 12 residues. CDR1 and CDR2 from the germline V gene are MNHEY and SVGEGT. Amplification of TCR beta CDR3 regions was performed using RNA transcripts as template. During a first-round RT-PCR of the TCR CDR3, the HTBI primer set was used. In TCRdb, the multiplex PCR reads were re-called with MiXCR into one record per CDR3 protein. The sample includes some 600,000 distinct CDR3 sequences, 11% to 15% of them seen just once. Study-wide results and caveats: Among clonotypes expanded in thyroid above 0.001, most were also found in blood. Stable hyperthyroidism and ophthalmopathy were separated using 13 V-J signatures.

The sequencing sample was made of blood. This chain uses TRBV6-2 or TRBV6-3 with TRBJ1-6; D gene ambiguous. The TCR originated in a woman aged 25 to 45 with Graves' hyperthyroidism that later progressed to Graves' ophthalmopathy. The CDR3 loop is CASSLRYSPLHF. Here the CDR3 DNA reads TGTGCCAGTTCTCTACGGTATTCACCCCTCCACTTT.